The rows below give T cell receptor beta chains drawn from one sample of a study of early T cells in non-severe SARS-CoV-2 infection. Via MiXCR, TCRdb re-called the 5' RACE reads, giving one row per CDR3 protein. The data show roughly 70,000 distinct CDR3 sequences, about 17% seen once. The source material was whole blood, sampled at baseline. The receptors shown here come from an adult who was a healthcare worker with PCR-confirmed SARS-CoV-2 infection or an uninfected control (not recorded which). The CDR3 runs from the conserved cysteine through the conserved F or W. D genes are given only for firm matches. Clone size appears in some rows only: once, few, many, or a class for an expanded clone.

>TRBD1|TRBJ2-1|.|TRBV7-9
TGTGCCAGCAGCCCCTCCGGGACAGGAGGTGAGCAGTTCTTC
CASSPSGTGGEQFF
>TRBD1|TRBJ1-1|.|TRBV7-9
TGTGCCAGCAGCTTAGAACGGGACAGGGTGTCGGCTTTCTTT
CASSLERDRVSAFF
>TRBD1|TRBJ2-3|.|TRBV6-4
TGTGCCAGCAGTGACTCGATCGTAGGGGGCGTAGATACGCAGTATTTT
CASSDSIVGGVDTQYF
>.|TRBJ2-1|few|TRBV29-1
TGCAGCGTTGACAGCCCCTACAATGAGCAGTTCTTC
CSVDSPYNEQFF
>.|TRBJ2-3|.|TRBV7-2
TGTGCCAGCAGCAAGGGGGCGGGAACTAGCACAGATACGCAGTATTTT
CASSKGAGTSTDTQYF
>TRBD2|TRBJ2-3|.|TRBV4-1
TGCGCCAGCAGCCAGGCGGGAGCGCAGTATTTT
CASSQAGAQYF
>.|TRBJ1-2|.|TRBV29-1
TGCAGCGTCGAAAACCCGGGGGGCGGCGGCTACACCTTC
CSVENPGGGGYTF
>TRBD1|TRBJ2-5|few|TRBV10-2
TGCGCCAGCAACAGGCAGGGGGTAGCGTGGCAAGAGACCCAGTACTTC
CASNRQGVAWQETQYF
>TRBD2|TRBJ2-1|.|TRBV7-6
TGTGCCAGCAGCTCCGACGGGGTAGCGGGGTACAATGAGCAGTTCTTC
CASSSDGVAGYNEQFF
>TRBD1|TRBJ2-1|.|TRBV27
TGTGCCAGCAGTGACAGGGGCTACAATGAGCAGTTCTTC
CASSDRGYNEQFF
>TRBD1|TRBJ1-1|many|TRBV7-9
TGTGCCAGCAGCTTCGGGGGACAGGGCGAAGCTTTCTTT
CASSFGGQGEAFF
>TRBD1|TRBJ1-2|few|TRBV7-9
TGTGCCAGCAGCAGGGGACAGGGGGTAGCGAACTATGGCTACACCTTC
CASSRGQGVANYGYTF
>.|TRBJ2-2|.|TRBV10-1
TGCGCCAGCAGCCCCTTAGGGAGAACCGGGGAGCTGTTTTTT
CASSPLGRTGELFF
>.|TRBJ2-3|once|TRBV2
TGTGCCAGCAGTGCCAGTACAGATACGCAGTATTTT
CASSASTDTQYF
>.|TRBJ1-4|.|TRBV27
TGTGCCAGCAGTTTATCAGGTTCATATGAAAAACTGTTTTTT
CASSLSGSYEKLFF
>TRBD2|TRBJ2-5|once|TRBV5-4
TGTGCCAGCAGCTTCGGACTAGCGGCCCAAGAGACCCAGTACTTC
CASSFGLAAQETQYF
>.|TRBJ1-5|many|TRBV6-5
TGTGCCAGCAGCCGGGGGATTGCCCTTGAGGGTCAGCCCCAGCATTTT
CASSRGIALEGQPQHF
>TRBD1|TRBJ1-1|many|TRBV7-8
TGTGCCAGCAGCTTAGATGGACAGGGGAACACTGAAGCTTTCTTT
CASSLDGQGNTEAFF
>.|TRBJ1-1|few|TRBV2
TGTGCCAGCAAAACAGGAGGGATCACTGAAGCTTTCTTT
CASKTGGITEAFF
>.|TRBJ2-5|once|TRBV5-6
TGTGCCAGCAGCTTGGTGGCCGGTTCGGGAGAGACCCAGTACTTC
CASSLVAGSGETQYF
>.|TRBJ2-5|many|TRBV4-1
TGCGCCAGCAGCCAAGAGGGGTTTCTAGAGACCCAGTACTTC
CASSQEGFLETQYF
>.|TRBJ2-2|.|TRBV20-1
TGCAGTGCTAGCGGGGCCCCCACCGGGGAGCTGTTTTTT
CSASGAPTGELFF
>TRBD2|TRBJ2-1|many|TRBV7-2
TGTGCCAGCAGCTCCCCGACTAGCGGGACCACCTACAATGAGCAGTTCTTC
CASSSPTSGTTYNEQFF
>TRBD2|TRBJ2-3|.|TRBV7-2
TGTGCCAGCAGCTTAGTCGCGGGGGGACTAGATACACAGTATTTT
CASSLVAGGLDTQYF
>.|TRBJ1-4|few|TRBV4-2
TGTGCCAGCAGCCAAGGAAGGGTTACTAATGAAAAACTGTTTTTT
CASSQGRVTNEKLFF
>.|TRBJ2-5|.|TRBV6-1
TGTGCCAGCAGGGAGCTTGGCCAAGAGACCCAGTACTTC
CASRELGQETQYF
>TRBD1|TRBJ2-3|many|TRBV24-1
TGTGCCACCAGTGATGACAGGGGCACAGATACGCAGTATTTT
CATSDDRGTDTQYF
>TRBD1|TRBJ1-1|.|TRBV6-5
TGTGCCAGCCACAGGGGCATGAACACTGAAGCTTTCTTT
CASHRGMNTEAFF
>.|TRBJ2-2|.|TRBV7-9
TGTGCCAGCAGCTTAGGAGCACGCACCGGGGAGCTGTTTTTT
CASSLGARTGELFF
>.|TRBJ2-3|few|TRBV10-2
TGCGCCAGCAGTCCCCAGGATACGCAGTATTTT
CASSPQDTQYF
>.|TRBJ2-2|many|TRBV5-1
TGCGCCAGCAGCTTATTGGCGGGGAACACCGGGGAGCTGTTTTTT
CASSLLAGNTGELFF
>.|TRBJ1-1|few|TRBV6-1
TGTGCCAGCAGTGAGACAGGTTCGAACGCTGAAGCTTTCTTT
CASSETGSNAEAFF
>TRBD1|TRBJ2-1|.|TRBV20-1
TGCAGTGCTAGAGGGGACAGCAATGAGCAGTTCTTC
CSARGDSNEQFF
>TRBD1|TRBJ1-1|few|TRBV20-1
TGCAGTGCCCCCCCAGGGACAGGGCAGAACACTGAAGCTTTCTTT
CSAPPGTGQNTEAFF
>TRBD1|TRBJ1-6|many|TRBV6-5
TGTGCCAGCAGTTACTCGTTGGGCAGGGGGAGGTCACCCCTCCACTTT
CASSYSLGRGRSPLHF
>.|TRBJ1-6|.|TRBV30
TGTGCCTGGACCGGGACGTCGGAATTCAGTCCCCTCCACTTT
CAWTGTSEFSPLHF
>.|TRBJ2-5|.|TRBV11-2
TGTGCCAGCAGCTTAGCTACGTCGGAGACCCAGTACTTC
CASSLATSETQYF
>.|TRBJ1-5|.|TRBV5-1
TGCGCCAGCAGCTTGACAGTAGGGGTCAATCAGCCCCAGCATTTT
CASSLTVGVNQPQHF
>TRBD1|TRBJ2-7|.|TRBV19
TGTGCCAGTAGTATAGGAGGATCCGGGACAGTATACGAGCAGTACTTC
CASSIGGSGTVYEQYF
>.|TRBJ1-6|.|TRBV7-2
TGTGCCAGCAGCTGGGTCCGCGACTCACCCCTCCACTTT
CASSWVRDSPLHF
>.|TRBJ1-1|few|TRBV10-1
TGCGCCAGCAGGGGAGCACTGAACACTGAAGCTTTCTTT
CASRGALNTEAFF
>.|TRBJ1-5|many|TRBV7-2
TGTGCCAGCAGTTGGGGAGTTAGCAATCAGCCCCAGCATTTT
CASSWGVSNQPQHF
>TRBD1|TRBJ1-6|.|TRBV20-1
TGCAGTGCTAGAGAGACAGGGGGTTCACCCCTCCACTTT
CSARETGGSPLHF
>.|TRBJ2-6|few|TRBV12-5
TGTGCTAGCCGACCCCCGGGGGCCAACGTCCTGACTTTC
CASRPPGANVLTF
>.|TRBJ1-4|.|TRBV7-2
TGTGCCAGCAGCTTAGTTGGGGGAACTAATGAAAAACTGTTTTTT
CASSLVGGTNEKLFF
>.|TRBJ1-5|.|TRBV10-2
TGCGCCAGCGAGCGGGGCCGACAGCCCCAGCATTTT
CASERGRQPQHF
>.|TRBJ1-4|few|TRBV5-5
TGTGCCAGCAGCTACGTTACACGTTCAACTAATGAAAAACTGTTTTTT
CASSYVTRSTNEKLFF
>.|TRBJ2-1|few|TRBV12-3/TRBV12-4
TGTGCCAGCAGTCCTTGGGGGGAGAGAAACAATGAGCAGTTCTTC
CASSPWGERNNEQFF
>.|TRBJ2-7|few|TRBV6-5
TGTGCCAGCAGGAGAGACAGCGATCCATCCTACGAGCAGTACTTC
CASRRDSDPSYEQYF
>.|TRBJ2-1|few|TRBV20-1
TGCAGTGCTAGAGTTGGCTCTAGCTCCTACAATGAGCAGTTCTTC
CSARVGSSSYNEQFF
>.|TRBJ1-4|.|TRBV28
TGTGCCAGCATTCGCTCACCAACTAATGAAAAAACTGTTTTT
CASIRSPTNEKTVF
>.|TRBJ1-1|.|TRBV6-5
TGTGCCAGCAGTTACTCGTTCGCGAAGACTGAAGCTTTCTTT
CASSYSFAKTEAFF
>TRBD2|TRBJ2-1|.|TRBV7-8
TGTGCCAGCAGCTTAGCCGCGGGGGGCAACAATGAGCAGTTCTTC
CASSLAAGGNNEQFF
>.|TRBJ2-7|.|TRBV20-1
TGCAGTGCTAGGGGGGAGGCCCGCTCCTACGAGCAGTACTTC
CSARGEARSYEQYF